The present T cell receptor beta chain was sequenced within a study of glioma-infiltrating T cells. The wider study: Dexamethasone exposure before glioma surgery was limited to six or fewer days.

The CDR3 is 18 amino acids. J was trimmed by 4 bases and V by 0 bases; bases with no gene match: 6. Germline assignment: CDR1 LGHNA and CDR2 YNFKEQ. Amplification of TCR alpha and beta CDR3 regions from RNA used iRepertoire nested multiplex PCR. Tissue mRNA or PBMC total RNA, roughly 95-400 ng, went into one-step reverse transcription and amplification. TCRdb independently ran MiXCR on the multiplex PCR reads; one entry per CDR3 protein. The sample includes 300,000 to 450,000 distinct CDR3 sequences, approximately 42% of them seen just once. The rearrangement uses TRBV4-2 and TRBJ2-1; TRBD2 matches at 13 bases. Sequenced: glioma tissue, nonneoplastic brain tissue, or PBMCs (not recorded which). This receptor was taken from a human donor with low-grade glioma or glioblastoma, undergoing nonglioma brain surgery, or in good health (not recorded which). CDR3 in DNA: TGTGCCAGCAGCCAAGATAGGGGGACTAGCGGGATTTACAATGAGCAGTTCTTC. Protein: CASSQDRGTSGIYNEQFF.